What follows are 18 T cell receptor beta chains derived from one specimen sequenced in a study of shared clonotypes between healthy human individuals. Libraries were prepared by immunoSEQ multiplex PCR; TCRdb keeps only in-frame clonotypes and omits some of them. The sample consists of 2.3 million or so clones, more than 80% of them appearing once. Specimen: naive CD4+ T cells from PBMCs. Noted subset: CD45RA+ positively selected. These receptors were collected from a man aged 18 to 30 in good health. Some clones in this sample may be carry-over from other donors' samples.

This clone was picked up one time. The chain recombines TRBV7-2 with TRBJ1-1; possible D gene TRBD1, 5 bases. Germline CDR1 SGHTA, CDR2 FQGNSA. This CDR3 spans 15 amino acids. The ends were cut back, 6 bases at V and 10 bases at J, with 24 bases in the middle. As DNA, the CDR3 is TGTGCCAGCAGTCCCCCAATCGAACCGATGGGGGTAGCTTTCTTT. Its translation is CASSPPIEPMGVAFF. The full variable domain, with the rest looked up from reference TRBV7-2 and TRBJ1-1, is GAGVSQSPSNKVTEKGKDVELRCDPISGHTALYWYRQSLGQGLEFLIYFQGNSAPDKSGLPSDRFSAERTGGSVSTLTIQRTQQEDSAVYLCASSPPIEPMGVAFFGQGTRLTVV.

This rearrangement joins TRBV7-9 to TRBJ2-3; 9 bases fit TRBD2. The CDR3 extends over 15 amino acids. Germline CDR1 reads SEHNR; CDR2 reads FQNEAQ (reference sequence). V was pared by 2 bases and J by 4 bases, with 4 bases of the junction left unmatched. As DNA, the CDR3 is TGTGCCAGCAGCTTAATAGCGGGAGCGGCAGATACGCAGTATTTT. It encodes CASSLIAGAADTQYF. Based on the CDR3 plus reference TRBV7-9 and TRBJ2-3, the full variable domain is DTGVSQNPRHKITKRGQNVTFRCDPISEHNRLYWYRQTLGQGPEFLTYFQNEAQLEKSRLLSDRFSAERPKGSFSTLEIQRTEQGDSAMYLCASSLIAGAADTQYFGPGTRLTVL.

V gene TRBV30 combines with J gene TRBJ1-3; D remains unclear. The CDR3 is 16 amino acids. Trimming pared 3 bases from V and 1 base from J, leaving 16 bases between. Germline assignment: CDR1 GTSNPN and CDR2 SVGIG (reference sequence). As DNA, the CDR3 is TGTGCCTGGAGCTCCCAGAGGGCATCGTCTGGAAACACCATATATTTT. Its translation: CAWSSQRASSGNTIYF.

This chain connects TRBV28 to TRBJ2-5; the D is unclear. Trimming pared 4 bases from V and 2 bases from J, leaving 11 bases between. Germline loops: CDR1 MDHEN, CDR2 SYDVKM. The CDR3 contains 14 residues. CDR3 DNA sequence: TGTGCCAGCAGTTCCCCGACCTCACAAGAGACCCAGTACTTC. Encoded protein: CASSSPTSQETQYF.

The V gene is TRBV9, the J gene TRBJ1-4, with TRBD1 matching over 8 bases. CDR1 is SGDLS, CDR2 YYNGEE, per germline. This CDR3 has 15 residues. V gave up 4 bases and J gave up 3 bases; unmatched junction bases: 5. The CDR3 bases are TGTGCCAGCAGCCATGCAGGGGGCCCTAATGAAAAACTGTTTTTT. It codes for CASSHAGGPNEKLFF.

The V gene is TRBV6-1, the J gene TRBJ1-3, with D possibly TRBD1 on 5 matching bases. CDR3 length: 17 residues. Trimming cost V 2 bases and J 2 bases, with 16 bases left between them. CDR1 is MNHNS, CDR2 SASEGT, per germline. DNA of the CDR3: TGTGCCAGCAGTGAAAGGGCAGGGAGGGAGACTGGAAACACCATATATTTT. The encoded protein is CASSERAGRETGNTIYF.

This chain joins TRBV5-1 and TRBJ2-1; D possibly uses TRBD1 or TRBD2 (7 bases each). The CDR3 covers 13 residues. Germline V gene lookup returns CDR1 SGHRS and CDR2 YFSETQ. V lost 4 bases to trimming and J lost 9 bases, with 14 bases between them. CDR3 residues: CASSQGGLGEQFF. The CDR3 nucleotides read TGCGCCAGCAGCCAGGGGGGGCTCGGTGAGCAGTTCTTC.

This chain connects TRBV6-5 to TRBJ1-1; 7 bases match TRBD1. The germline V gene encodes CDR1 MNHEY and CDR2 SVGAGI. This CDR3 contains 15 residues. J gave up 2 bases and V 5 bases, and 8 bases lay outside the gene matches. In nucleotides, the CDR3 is TGTGCCAGCAGTCGACGACAGGGTCAAAACACTGAAGCTTTCTTT. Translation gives CASSRRQGQNTEAFF.

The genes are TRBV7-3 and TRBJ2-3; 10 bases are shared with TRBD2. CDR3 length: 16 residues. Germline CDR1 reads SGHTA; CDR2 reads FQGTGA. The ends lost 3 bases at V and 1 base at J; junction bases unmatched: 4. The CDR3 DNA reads TGTGCCAGCAGCTTCACCGGGACTAGCGGCACAGATACGCAGTATTTT. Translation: CASSFTGTSGTDTQYF.

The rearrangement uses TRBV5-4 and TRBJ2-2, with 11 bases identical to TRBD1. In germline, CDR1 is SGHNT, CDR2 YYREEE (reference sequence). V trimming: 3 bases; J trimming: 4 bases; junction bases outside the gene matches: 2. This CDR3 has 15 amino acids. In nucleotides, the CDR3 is TGTGCCAGCAGCTCGGGACAGGGGGTCACCGGGGAGCTGTTTTTT. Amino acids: CASSSGQGVTGELFF.

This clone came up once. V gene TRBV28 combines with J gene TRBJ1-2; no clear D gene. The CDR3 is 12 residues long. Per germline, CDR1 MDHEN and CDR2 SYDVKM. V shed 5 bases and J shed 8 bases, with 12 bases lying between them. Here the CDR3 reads CASSPLQRGYTF. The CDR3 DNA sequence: TGTGCCAGCAGTCCGCTTCAAAGAGGCTACACCTTC.

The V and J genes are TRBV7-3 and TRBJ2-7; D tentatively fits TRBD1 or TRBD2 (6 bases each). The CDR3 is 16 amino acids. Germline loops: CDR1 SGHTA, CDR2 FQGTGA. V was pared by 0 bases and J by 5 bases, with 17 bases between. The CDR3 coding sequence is TGTGCCAGCAGCTTAACTAGGGACAACCGGGGGCACGAGCAGTACTTC. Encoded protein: CASSLTRDNRGHEQYF.

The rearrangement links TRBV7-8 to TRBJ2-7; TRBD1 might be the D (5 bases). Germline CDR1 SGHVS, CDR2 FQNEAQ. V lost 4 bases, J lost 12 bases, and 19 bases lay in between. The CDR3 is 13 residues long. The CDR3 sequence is CASSSSSGRRGYF. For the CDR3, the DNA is TGTGCCAGCAGCTCCTCGTCTGGAAGAAGGGGGTACTTC.

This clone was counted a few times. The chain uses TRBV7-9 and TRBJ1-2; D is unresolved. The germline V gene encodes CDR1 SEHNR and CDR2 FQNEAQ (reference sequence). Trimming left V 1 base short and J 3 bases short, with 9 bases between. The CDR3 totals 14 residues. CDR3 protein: CASSLVGGDYGYTF. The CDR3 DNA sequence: TGTGCCAGCAGCTTAGTCGGCGGAGACTATGGCTACACCTTC. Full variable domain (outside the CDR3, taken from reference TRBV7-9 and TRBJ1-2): DTGVSQNPRHKITKRGQNVTFRCDPISEHNRLYWYRQTLGQGPEFLTYFQNEAQLEKSRLLSDRFSAERPKGSFSTLEIQRTEQGDSAMYLCASSLVGGDYGYTFGSGTRLTVV.

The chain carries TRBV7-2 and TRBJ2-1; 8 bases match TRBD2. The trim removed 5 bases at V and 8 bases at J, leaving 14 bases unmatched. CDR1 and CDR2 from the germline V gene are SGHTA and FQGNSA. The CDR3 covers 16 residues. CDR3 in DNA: TGTGCCAGCAGCCCCCACCCAGCGGGAGTACTCGATGAGCAGTTCTTC. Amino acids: CASSPHPAGVLDEQFF.

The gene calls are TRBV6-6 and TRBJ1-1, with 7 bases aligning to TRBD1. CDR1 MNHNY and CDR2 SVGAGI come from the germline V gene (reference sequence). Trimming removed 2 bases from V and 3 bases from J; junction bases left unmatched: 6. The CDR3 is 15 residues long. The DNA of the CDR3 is TGTGCCAGCAGTTACGGTGGAGGGGGCGACACTGAAGCTTTCTTT. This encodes CASSYGGGGDTEAFF.

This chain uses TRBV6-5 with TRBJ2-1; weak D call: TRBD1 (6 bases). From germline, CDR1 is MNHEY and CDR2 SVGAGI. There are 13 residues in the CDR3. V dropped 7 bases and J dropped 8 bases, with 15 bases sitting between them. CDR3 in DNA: TGTGCCAGCAAAACCGGGACACTCCATGAGCAGTTCTTC. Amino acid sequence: CASKTGTLHEQFF.

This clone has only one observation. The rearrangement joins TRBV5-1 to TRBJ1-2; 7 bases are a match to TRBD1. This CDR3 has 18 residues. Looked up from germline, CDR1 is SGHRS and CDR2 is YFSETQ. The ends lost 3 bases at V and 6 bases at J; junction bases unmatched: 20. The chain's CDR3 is CASSSSGGQGGSSNGYTF. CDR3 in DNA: TGCGCCAGCAGCTCCTCCGGCGGCCAGGGGGGTTCCTCTAATGGCTACACCTTC.